This TCR beta chain was documented in a study of T cell repertoires in cytomegalovirus infection. Via MiXCR, TCRdb re-called the reads, giving one row per CDR3 protein. The sample records 100,000 to 150,000 distinct CDR3 sequences, under 30% being singletons. Study findings and constraints: The ex vivo response showed dominance by HLA-C-restricted CMV-specific TCR beta clonotypes.

Notes on this clonotype: What it binds is unknown.

This clonotype was sampled from a human donor in good health (CMV status not recorded). Some clones in this sample may be carry-over from other donors' samples. The sequencing sample was made of PBMCs, sequenced either directly or after in vitro stimulation (not recorded which).

CDR3 DNA sequence: TGTGCCAGCAGTCTTTGGGGTAGCGGGGGGTACGAGCAGTACTTC. This gives the protein CASSLWGSGGYEQYF. V usage is TRBV27 and J usage is TRBJ2-7; 10 nucleotides match TRBD2. From germline, CDR1 is MNHEY and CDR2 SMNVEV (reference sequence). The CDR3 runs to 15 residues. Unmatched junction bases numbered 8, after V lost 5 bases and J lost 4 bases.